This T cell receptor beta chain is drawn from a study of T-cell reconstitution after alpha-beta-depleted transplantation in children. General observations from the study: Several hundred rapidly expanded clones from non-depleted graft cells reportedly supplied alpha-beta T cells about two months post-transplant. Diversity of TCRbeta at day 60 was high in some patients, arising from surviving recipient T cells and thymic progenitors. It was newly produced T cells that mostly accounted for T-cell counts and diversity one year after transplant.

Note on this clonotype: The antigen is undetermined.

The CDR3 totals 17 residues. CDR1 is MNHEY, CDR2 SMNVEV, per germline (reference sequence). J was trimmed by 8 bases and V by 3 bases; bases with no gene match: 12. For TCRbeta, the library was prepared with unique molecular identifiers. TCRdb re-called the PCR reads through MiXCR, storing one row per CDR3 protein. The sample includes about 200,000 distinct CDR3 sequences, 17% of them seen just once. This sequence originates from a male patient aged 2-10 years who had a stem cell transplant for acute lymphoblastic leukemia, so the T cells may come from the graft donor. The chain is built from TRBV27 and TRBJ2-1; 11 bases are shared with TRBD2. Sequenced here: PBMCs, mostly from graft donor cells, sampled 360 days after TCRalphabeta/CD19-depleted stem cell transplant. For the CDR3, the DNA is TGTGCCAGCAGTTTTAGCGGGAGGGCGAAGGCTGTCGATGAGCAGTTCTTC. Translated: CASSFSGRAKAVDEQFF.